This T cell receptor beta chain stems from a study of blood T cell repertoires in COVID-19. Libraries were prepared by immunoSEQ multiplex PCR; TCRdb keeps only in-frame clonotypes and omits some of them. The table lists 300,000 to 400,000 clones, around 87% of them singletons. J was trimmed by 4 bases and V by 2 bases; bases with no gene match: 1. Per germline, CDR1 MDHEN and CDR2 SYDVKM. CDR3 length: 14 amino acids. The chain carries TRBV28 and TRBJ2-5; 10 nucleotides agree with TRBD2. Sequencing was carried out using peripheral blood. This receptor was identified in a woman between 45 and 60 years old who had recovered from COVID-19. As DNA, the CDR3 is TGTGCCAGCAGTTTAGTAGCGGGGGGAGAGACCCAGTACTTC. Protein product: CASSLVAGGETQYF.